The clone carrying this T cell receptor beta chain is deemed medium-sized. Genes and germline are mouse. The read is 1 residue too short to cover the CDR3 end, so that end is filled in from the germline J gene. Regarding time point: mouse harvest day 14 after allogeneic transplant. Tail vein injection delivered 10^7 T-cell-depleted bone marrow cells and 10^6 splenic CD5+ T cells. This entry is derived from a study of tissue T cells after allogeneic stem cell transplantation. V lost 2 bases and J lost 2, with 6 bases in between. This CDR3 comprises 14 residues. Germline V gene lookup returns CDR1 KGHTA and CDR2 FRNEEI. Data came from immunoSEQ multiplex PCR; TCRdb stores just in-frame clones and leaves some out. The table shows fewer than 6,500 clones, with approximately 30% occurring only once.

The rearrangement joins TRBV24 to TRBJ1-4, with D possibly being TRBD1 (5 bases). The sample comprised skin. This TCR came from a female BALB/c mouse given C57BL/6 T cells with graft-versus-host disease after an allogeneic hematopoietic cell transplant. CDR3 protein: CASSLGHSNERLFF. The CDR3 bases that were read are TGTGCCAGCAGTCTGGGACACTCCAACGAAAGATTATTT.